What follows are 18 T cell receptor beta chains derived from one specimen sequenced in a study of blood T cell repertoires in COVID-19. Data came from immunoSEQ multiplex PCR; TCRdb stores just in-frame clones and leaves some out. The table shows about 270,000 clones, with 75% to 95% occurring only once. What was sequenced was PBMCs or T cells enriched from blood (not recorded which). The receptors come from a man between 40 and 49 years old who had been exposed to COVID-19.

The CDR3 DNA reads as TGTGCCAGCAGTTTTTCTCTTAATGAAAAACTGTTTTTT. Its translation: CASSFSLNEKLFF. The rearrangement joins TRBV28 to TRBJ1-4; no firm D call. Trimming left V 3 bases short and J 4 bases short, with 6 bases between. CDR3 length equals 13 residues. Germline loops: CDR1 MDHEN, CDR2 SYDVKM.

There are a few counts of this clone. The V call is TRBV5-4, the J call TRBJ2-2; 10 positions match TRBD2. The CDR3 runs 16 residues. Trimming removed 4 bases from V and 0 bases from J; junction bases left unmatched: 3. Looked up from germline, CDR1 is SGHNT and CDR2 is YYREEE (reference sequence). DNA of the CDR3: TGTGCCAGCAGCCCGGGGACTAGCGCGAACACCGGGGAGCTGTTTTTT. Protein: CASSPGTSANTGELFF. Using reference TRBV5-4 and TRBJ2-2 for the parts outside the CDR3, the full variable domain is ETGVTQSPTHLIKTRGQQVTLRCSSQSGHNTVSWYQQALGQGPQFIFQYYREEENGRGNFPPRFSGLQFPNYSSELNVNALELDDSALYLCASSPGTSANTGELFFGEGSRLTVL.

This clone was recorded only once. The chain carries TRBV5-1 and TRBJ1-1; tentatively, D is TRBD1 (6 bases). This CDR3 has 13 residues. The ends were cut back, 0 bases at V and 8 bases at J, with 11 bases in the middle. CDR1 is SGHRS and CDR2 is YFSETQ in the germline V gene. In DNA, the CDR3 is TGCGCCAGCAGCTTGGAACAGGGCAGAGAAGCTTTCTTT. Encoded protein: CASSLEQGREAFF. Full variable domain (remainder filled in from reference TRBV5-1 and TRBJ1-1): KAGVTQTPRYLIKTRGQQVTLSCSPISGHRSVSWYQQTPGQGLQFLFEYFSETQRNKGNFPGRFSGRQFSNSRSEMNVSTLELGDSALYLCASSLEQGREAFFGQGTRLTVV.

This chain joins TRBV10-3 and TRBJ1-1; D not resolved. The CDR3 spans 13 residues. From germline, CDR1 is ENHRY and CDR2 SYGVKD. V gave up 0 bases and J gave up 7 bases, with 9 bases separating them. DNA for the CDR3: TGTGCCATCAGTGAGTCGCGTAGCCTTGAAGCTTTCTTT. Its translation: CAISESRSLEAFF.

This chain links TRBV3-1 (or the pseudogene TRBV3-2) with TRBJ1-2; D is undetermined. Germline V gene lookup returns CDR1 LGHDT and CDR2 YNNKEL (reference sequence). Trimming took off 8 bases at V and 0 bases at J, with 10 bases between the two ends. The CDR3 runs to 13 residues. CDR3 in amino acids: CASAPAANYGYTF. Written as DNA, the CDR3 is TGTGCCAGCGCCCCTGCGGCTAACTATGGCTACACCTTC.

The V and J genes are TRBV6-2 or TRBV6-3 and TRBJ2-2; a possible D gene is TRBD2 (6 bases). Germline assignment: CDR1 MNHEY and CDR2 SVGEGT. With 2 bases removed from V and 4 bases from J, the gap between germline ends came to 8 bases. The CDR3 length is 14 residues. DNA for the CDR3: TGTGCCAGCAGTTACGCGGGACGCACCGGGGAGCTGTTTTTT. It translates to CASSYAGRTGELFF.

V is TRBV7-2 and J is TRBJ2-2, with 7 bases lining up with TRBD2. The germline CDR1 and CDR2 sequences are SGHTA and FQGNSA. Germline trimming cut 1 base from V and 9 bases from J; bases unmatched to any gene: 8. This CDR3 comprises 15 residues. The CDR3 DNA reads as TGTGCCAGCAGCTTAGATGGGGCGGGAGAGCGGGAGCTGTTTTTT. This sequence encodes CASSLDGAGERELFF.

This clone was picked up one time. This chain uses TRBV28 with TRBJ2-7; D is uncertain. The V and J ends lost 2 bases and 5 bases respectively, with 7 bases between them. CDR3 length: 12 amino acids. Germline V CDR1 and CDR2: MDHEN, SYDVKM. The CDR3 region is CASSLNGNEQYF. The CDR3 coding sequence is TGTGCCAGCAGTTTAAATGGCAACGAGCAGTACTTC.

The chain recombines TRBV18 with TRBJ2-2; 9 positions match TRBD1. In germline, CDR1 is KGHSH, CDR2 LQKENI. Unmatched junction bases numbered 9, after V lost 3 bases and J lost 7 bases. The CDR3 has 16 amino acids. CDR3 sequence reads: CASSPMTGGLSGELFF. The CDR3 region has the DNA TGTGCCAGCTCACCGATGACAGGGGGTCTCAGCGGGGAGCTGTTTTTT. Variable domain in full (rest from reference TRBV18 and TRBJ2-2): NAGVMQNPRHLVRRRGQEARLRCSPMKGHSHVYWYRQLPEEGLKFMVYLQKENIIDESGMPKERFSAEFPKEGPSILRIQQVVRGDSAAYFCASSPMTGGLSGELFFGEGSRLTVL.

V gene TRBV12-3 or TRBV12-4 combines with J gene TRBJ1-2; tentative D call: TRBD1 (6 bases). Trimming took 6 bases from V and 2 from J, leaving 10 bases between them. This CDR3 is built from 13 residues. The CDR3 DNA reads TGTGCCAGCAGCCGCGACAGGAACTATGGCTACACCTTC. This translates into CASSRDRNYGYTF.

This chain connects TRBV7-6 to TRBJ2-3; 11 bases map to TRBD2. The V gene's germline CDR1 is SGHVS and CDR2 FNYEAQ. V was pared by 5 bases and J by 2 bases, with 9 bases of the junction left unmatched. CDR3 size: 17 residues. The CDR3 is CASSPEGLAAYTDTQYF. CDR3 DNA sequence: TGTGCCAGCAGCCCCGAGGGACTAGCGGCGTACACAGATACGCAGTATTTT.

The CDR3 loop is CASSLTGSSNEKLFF. CDR3 nucleotide sequence: TGTGCCAGCAGCTTAACAGGGAGCTCTAATGAAAAACTGTTTTTT. The rearrangement links TRBV7-3 to TRBJ1-4, with D hard to call. Trimming pared 0 bases from V and 3 bases from J, leaving 8 bases between. The CDR3 totals 15 residues. Germline assignment: CDR1 SGHTA and CDR2 FQGTGA.

This chain connects TRBV6-5 to TRBJ1-6; no clear D. The CDR3 has 14 residues. The germline V gene encodes CDR1 MNHEY and CDR2 SVGAGI. V dropped 10 bases and J dropped 9 bases, with 19 bases sitting between them. The CDR3 DNA reads TGTGCCAACCCATGCAGGCCTGTGGGTTCACCCCTCCACTTT. Translated, it gives CANPCRPVGSPLHF.

The genes are TRBV2 and TRBJ1-6, with 7 nucleotides matching TRBD1. The CDR3 loop spans 16 amino acids. Germline values: CDR1 SNHLY, CDR2 FYNNEI. V was pared by 2 bases and J by 7 bases, with 8 bases of the junction left unmatched. DNA of the CDR3: TGTGCCAGCAGTGAATCTACAGGGGTAGGGAATTCACCCCTCCACTTT. This codes for CASSESTGVGNSPLHF. The full variable domain, its missing parts supplied by reference TRBV2 and TRBJ1-6, is EPEVTQTPSHQVTQMGQEVILRCVPISNHLYFYWYRQILGQKVEFLVSFYNNEISEKSEIFDDQFSVERPDGSNFTLKIRSTKLEDSAMYFCASSESTGVGNSPLHFGNGTRLTVT.

The V call is TRBV12-3 or TRBV12-4, the J call TRBJ2-7; D uncertain. This CDR3 is 13 amino acids long. The V gene lost 0 bases and the J gene lost 7 bases, with 10 bases spanning the gap. In nucleotides, the CDR3 is TGTGCCAGCAGTTTAGCTTGGGCAACAGAGCAGTACTTC. Its protein product is CASSLAWATEQYF.

The rearrangement joins TRBV19 to TRBJ1-2; 7 bases map to TRBD1. Germline V CDR1 and CDR2: LNHDA, SQIVND (reference sequence). J lost 6 bases, V lost 6 bases, and 7 bases had no gene match. This CDR3 is built from 13 residues. The CDR3 reads CASSLGQVHGYTF. The DNA for the CDR3 is TGTGCCAGTAGCCTCGGACAGGTTCATGGCTACACCTTC. Together with reference TRBV19 and TRBJ1-2, the CDR3 gives the full variable domain: DGGITQSPKYLFRKEGQNVTLSCEQNLNHDAMYWYRQDPGQGLRLIYYSQIVNDFQKGDIAEGYSVSREKKESFPLTVTSAQKNPTAFYLCASSLGQVHGYTFGSGTRLTVV.

This CDR3 reads CASNPGVYNSPLHF. The CDR3 DNA sequence: TGTGCCAGCAACCCAGGGGTATATAATTCACCCCTCCACTTT. The rearrangement links TRBV28 to TRBJ1-6; weak D call: TRBD1 (6 bases). Germline V lookup: CDR1 MDHEN, CDR2 SYDVKM. Deletions cut 7 bases from V and 4 bases from J, with 11 bases between. CDR3 length: 14 residues.

The rearrangement joins TRBV4-1 to TRBJ1-2, with D perhaps matching TRBD1 (5 bases). Germline V CDR1 and CDR2: MGHRA, YSYEKL. The CDR3 runs 14 residues. Trimming took off 2 bases at V and 4 bases at J, with 11 bases between the two ends. The CDR3 coding sequence is TGCGCCAGCAGCCAACCCCGTCAGGGCTATGGCTACACCTTC. This translates into CASSQPRQGYGYTF.